These T cell receptor beta chains were read from a single sample in a study of shared clonotypes between healthy human individuals. Clones were sequenced by immunoSEQ multiplex PCR, and TCRdb holds only the in-frame ones, with some missing. The data show about 490,000 clones, 70% to 85% seen once. Sequencing input: PBMCs. The receptors come from a woman aged 35 to 49 in good health. Some clones in this sample may be carry-over from other donors' samples. CDR3s include the opening cysteine and the closing phenylalanine or tryptophan. The order of the fields is CDR3 DNA, CDR3 protein, D gene, J gene, clone size, V gene. A D gene is named only where the DNA matches it firmly. Clone size is shown for a subset of rows, as once, few, many or a class of expanded clone.

CDR3 DNA: TGTGCCAGCAGCCCTCGCGGGGGACAGGGGGACGAGCAGTACTTC
CDR3 protein: CASSPRGGQGDEQYF
D gene: TRBD1
J gene: TRBJ2-7
clone size: many
V gene: TRBV11-2

CDR3 DNA: TGCGCCAGCTCCCCCGGGACAGGGGACCCAGATACGCAGTATTTT
CDR3 protein: CASSPGTGDPDTQYF
D gene: TRBD1
J gene: TRBJ2-3
clone size: NA
V gene: TRBV5-1

CDR3 DNA: TGTGCCAGTACCCCCTTGACAGGGAACAATCAGCCCCAGCATTTT
CDR3 protein: CASTPLTGNNQPQHF
D gene: TRBD1
J gene: TRBJ1-5
clone size: NA
V gene: TRBV19

CDR3 DNA: TGTGCCAGCAGCCCAGTGGACGGAGGACCCTACGAGCAGTACTTC
CDR3 protein: CASSPVDGGPYEQYF
D gene: NA
J gene: TRBJ2-7
clone size: NA
V gene: TRBV7-7

CDR3 DNA: TGTGCCAGCAGCCCGGGGACAGGTAGTGGGGAGACCCAGTACTTC
CDR3 protein: CASSPGTGSGETQYF
D gene: TRBD1
J gene: TRBJ2-5
clone size: once
V gene: TRBV28

CDR3 DNA: TGTGCCAGCAGCTCCATCCAGGGGAAAGAGACCCAGTACTTC
CDR3 protein: CASSSIQGKETQYF
D gene: NA
J gene: TRBJ2-5
clone size: NA
V gene: TRBV7-9

CDR3 DNA: TGTGCCATCAGTGAGTCCGCGGGCGGGAGGGCCACCAGCTCCTACAATGAGCAGTTCTTC
CDR3 protein: CAISESAGGRATSSYNEQFF
D gene: TRBD2
J gene: TRBJ2-1
clone size: NA
V gene: TRBV10-3

CDR3 DNA: TGTGGTCGGGACAGGACCCTCACAGATACGCAGTATTTT
CDR3 protein: CGRDRTLTDTQYF
D gene: TRBD1
J gene: TRBJ2-3
clone size: few
V gene: TRBV5-5

CDR3 DNA: TGTGCCAGCAGCTTAACACGCGGGTCCTACGAGCAGTACTTC
CDR3 protein: CASSLTRGSYEQYF
D gene: NA
J gene: TRBJ2-7
clone size: NA
V gene: TRBV7-3

CDR3 DNA: TGTGCCTGGACACTCGAGGGGGGCTACACCTTC
CDR3 protein: CAWTLEGGYTF
D gene: NA
J gene: TRBJ1-2
clone size: NA
V gene: TRBV30

CDR3 DNA: TGTGCCAGCAGTGAAGCGGGGTTGACCTCCTACGAGCAGTACTTC
CDR3 protein: CASSEAGLTSYEQYF
D gene: NA
J gene: TRBJ2-7
clone size: NA
V gene: TRBV6-1

CDR3 DNA: TGTGCCAGCAGGCGTAGCGGAAGCTCCTACAATGAGCAGTTCTTC
CDR3 protein: CASRRSGSSYNEQFF
D gene: NA
J gene: TRBJ2-1
clone size: NA
V gene: TRBV6-1

CDR3 DNA: TGTGCCAGCAGCGTCGGAGCTACGACAGATCAAGAGACCCAGTACTTC
CDR3 protein: CASSVGATTDQETQYF
D gene: NA
J gene: TRBJ2-5
clone size: NA
V gene: TRBV9

CDR3 DNA: TGTGCCAGCAGCTTGAGGCCGACCCGGGACAATCACCACTACGAGCAGTACTTC
CDR3 protein: CASSLRPTRDNHHYEQYF
D gene: NA
J gene: TRBJ2-7
clone size: once
V gene: TRBV5-6

CDR3 DNA: TGTGCCAGCAATTCCGGGACAGGTCGACACGAGCAGTACTTC
CDR3 protein: CASNSGTGRHEQYF
D gene: TRBD1
J gene: TRBJ2-7
clone size: NA
V gene: TRBV6-1

CDR3 DNA: TGCAGCGTTACGACAATCTCGGATACGCAGTATTTT
CDR3 protein: CSVTTISDTQYF
D gene: NA
J gene: TRBJ2-3
clone size: NA
V gene: TRBV29-1

CDR3 DNA: TGCGCCAGCAAAGAGAACACCGGGGAGCTGTTTTTT
CDR3 protein: CASKENTGELFF
D gene: NA
J gene: TRBJ2-2
clone size: NA
V gene: TRBV5-1

CDR3 DNA: TGTGCCAGCAGCTTAGAACTAGCTTCGGGGGAGCTGTTTTTT
CDR3 protein: CASSLELASGELFF
D gene: NA
J gene: TRBJ2-2
clone size: NA
V gene: TRBV7-2

CDR3 DNA: TGTGCCAGCAGCCGGGGGTTCCAAGAGACCCAGTACTTC
CDR3 protein: CASSRGFQETQYF
D gene: NA
J gene: TRBJ2-5
clone size: NA
V gene: TRBV28

CDR3 DNA: TGTGCCACCAGCAGGGACAGGGGGGAAGAGCAGTACTTC
CDR3 protein: CATSRDRGEEQYF
D gene: TRBD1
J gene: TRBJ2-7
clone size: NA
V gene: TRBV15

CDR3 DNA: TGTGCCACCCAAGAGGGGATTGATGAGCAGTTCTTC
CDR3 protein: CATQEGIDEQFF
D gene: NA
J gene: TRBJ2-1
clone size: NA
V gene: TRBV10-3

CDR3 DNA: TGTGCCAGCAGTTTGCCGGGGACTGGGGCCAACGTCCTGACTTTC
CDR3 protein: CASSLPGTGANVLTF
D gene: NA
J gene: TRBJ2-6
clone size: NA
V gene: TRBV28

CDR3 DNA: TGCGCCAGCAGCCAAGATAGGCGGGAGCCCACCGGGGAGCTGTTTTTT
CDR3 protein: CASSQDRREPTGELFF
D gene: TRBD2
J gene: TRBJ2-2
clone size: NA
V gene: TRBV4-3

CDR3 DNA: TGTGCCAGCAGCTTAATACAGGGTCGGTACTACGAGCAGTACTTC
CDR3 protein: CASSLIQGRYYEQYF
D gene: NA
J gene: TRBJ2-7
clone size: NA
V gene: TRBV11-2

CDR3 DNA: TGTGCCAGCAGCCCCGGGCGGCCCCTTAACACCGGGGAGCTGTTTTTT
CDR3 protein: CASSPGRPLNTGELFF
D gene: NA
J gene: TRBJ2-2
clone size: NA
V gene: TRBV7-6

CDR3 DNA: TGCGCCAGCAGTCCGACAGGCAGGGAGCTGTTTTTT
CDR3 protein: CASSPTGRELFF
D gene: NA
J gene: TRBJ2-2
clone size: NA
V gene: TRBV4-1

CDR3 DNA: TGTGCCAGCGACGCAGGATACGAGCAGTACTTC
CDR3 protein: CASDAGYEQYF
D gene: NA
J gene: TRBJ2-7
clone size: NA
V gene: TRBV19

CDR3 DNA: TGTGCCAGCTCACCTACCCTAGCGGGAGGCACCTACAATGAGCAGTTCTTC
CDR3 protein: CASSPTLAGGTYNEQFF
D gene: TRBD2
J gene: TRBJ2-1
clone size: NA
V gene: TRBV18

CDR3 DNA: TGTGCCAGCAGCTCCACGCGAGGGGACTCTGGAAACACCATATATTTT
CDR3 protein: CASSSTRGDSGNTIYF
D gene: NA
J gene: TRBJ1-3
clone size: NA
V gene: TRBV28

CDR3 DNA: TGTGCCAGTAGGGCAGACATCGGGTCTGGAAACACCATATATTTT
CDR3 protein: CASRADIGSGNTIYF
D gene: NA
J gene: TRBJ1-3
clone size: NA
V gene: TRBV19

CDR3 DNA: TGTGCTAGTGGTTTGTCCCTTTGGGGGTGCCATGGGTACGAGCAGTACTTC
CDR3 protein: CASGLSLWGCHGYEQYF
D gene: NA
J gene: TRBJ2-7
clone size: NA
V gene: TRBV12-5

CDR3 DNA: TGCGCCAGCAGCCCGGGAGTTCCGAACACTGAAGCTTTCTTT
CDR3 protein: CASSPGVPNTEAFF
D gene: NA
J gene: TRBJ1-1
clone size: NA
V gene: TRBV5-1

CDR3 DNA: TGTGCCAGCAGCACACCACCCGGGACATCCACAGATACGCAGTATTTT
CDR3 protein: CASSTPPGTSTDTQYF
D gene: NA
J gene: TRBJ2-3
clone size: NA
V gene: TRBV7-3

CDR3 DNA: TGTGCCAGCAGCGGGACAGGGGGCGAGGGTCAGCCCCAGCATTTT
CDR3 protein: CASSGTGGEGQPQHF
D gene: TRBD1
J gene: TRBJ1-5
clone size: NA
V gene: TRBV2

CDR3 DNA: TGTGCCAGCAGTTCCCCCTATAGCAATCAGCCCCAGCATTTT
CDR3 protein: CASSSPYSNQPQHF
D gene: NA
J gene: TRBJ1-5
clone size: NA
V gene: TRBV27

CDR3 DNA: TGTGCCAGCAGGGGGACATTCAATCAGCCCCAGCATTTT
CDR3 protein: CASRGTFNQPQHF
D gene: NA
J gene: TRBJ1-5
clone size: NA
V gene: TRBV28

CDR3 DNA: TGTGCCAGCAGACCCACTAGCGGCTCCTACAATGAGCAGTTCTTC
CDR3 protein: CASRPTSGSYNEQFF
D gene: TRBD2
J gene: TRBJ2-1
clone size: few
V gene: TRBV28

CDR3 DNA: TGTGCCAGCAGCTTAGAGAGCGGGAGGGGCTACGAGCAGTACTTC
CDR3 protein: CASSLESGRGYEQYF
D gene: TRBD2
J gene: TRBJ2-7
clone size: NA
V gene: TRBV7-8

CDR3 DNA: TGCGCCAGCAGCCAAAAAGTAGCGGGAGTCTTGGGCAATGAGCAGTTCTTC
CDR3 protein: CASSQKVAGVLGNEQFF
D gene: TRBD2
J gene: TRBJ2-1
clone size: NA
V gene: TRBV5-1

CDR3 DNA: TGTGCCACCTATGGAACGGGAGTCCGGTGCGAGCAGTACTTC
CDR3 protein: CATYGTGVRCEQYF
D gene: NA
J gene: TRBJ2-7
clone size: NA
V gene: TRBV6-4

CDR3 DNA: TGTGCCAGCAGCAGAACCGGGACTAGCGGGAGGAGCTCCTACAATGAGCAGTTCTTC
CDR3 protein: CASSRTGTSGRSSYNEQFF
D gene: NA
J gene: TRBJ2-1
clone size: NA
V gene: TRBV21-1